Here is one T cell receptor beta chain with its context. Sequencing was performed with immunoSEQ multiplex PCR; in TCRdb, only in-frame clones are kept and a portion is missing. The data contain 1,400,000 or so clones, around 98.5% of them seen just once; the ten biggest clones take up 0.36%. The sample is drawn from a study of shared clonotypes between healthy human individuals. Overall study context: Aged 18 to 49, the donors were a couple of women and a few men.

The sequence was obtained from a man under 40 in good health. Sequenced material: naive CD4+ T cells sorted from blood. Subset given: CD45RA+ positively selected.

The CDR3 DNA follows: TGTGCCAGCAGCCCCAACAGGGGAGCCAATGAGCAGTTCTTC. Encoded protein: CASSPNRGANEQFF. The V and J genes are TRBV7-8 and TRBJ2-1, with 7 bases identical to TRBD1. Germline V lookup: CDR1 SGHVS, CDR2 FQNEAQ. V lost 5 bases, J lost 6 bases, and 7 bases stayed unmatched. The CDR3 is made up of 14 amino acids. Filled out from reference TRBV7-8 and TRBJ2-1, the complete variable domain reads GAGVSQSPRYKVAKRGQDVALRCDPISGHVSLFWYQQALGQGPEFLTYFQNEAQLDKSGLPSDRFFAERPEGSVSTLKIQRTQQEDSAVYLCASSPNRGANEQFFGPGTRLTVL.